This is a list of T cell receptor beta chains from one sample in a study of CD4 T cells in relation to SARS-CoV-2 and coronaviruses. Measured with immunoSEQ multiplex PCR; TCRdb has only the in-frame clones, and not every one. The sample contains some 11,000 clones, 87% of which appear only once. The sample consisted of naive CD4+ T cells from PBMCs. The receptors stem from an adult with COVID-19. The CDR3 runs from the conserved cysteine through the conserved F or W. A D gene is named only where the DNA matches it firmly. Size is omitted from some rows. Given values are once, few, many or a class for expanded clones.

j_gene,d_gene,v_gene,abundance,CDR3nt,CDR3aa
TRBJ2-3,TRBD2,TRBV3-1/TRBV3-2,-,TGTGCCAGCAGCCAAGCCCGCCTAGCGGGGGGGATAACAGATACGCAGTATTTT,CASSQARLAGGITDTQYF
TRBJ2-7,-,TRBV7-8,-,TGTGCCAGCAGCTTTCCGTGGCCAAATGTCTACGAGCAGTACTTC,CASSFPWPNVYEQYF
TRBJ1-5,TRBD1,TRBV6-1,-,TGTGCCAGCAGTGCCCCTCCTACAGGGGCTCGCAATCAGCCCCAGCATTTT,CASSAPPTGARNQPQHF
TRBJ1-2,-,TRBV24-1,-,TGTGCCACCAGTGACTTGACAGGAAACTATGGCTACACCTTC,CATSDLTGNYGYTF
TRBJ1-1,-,TRBV19,-,TGTGCCAGTAGTATAACACGGTTGAACACTGAAGCTTTCTTT,CASSITRLNTEAFF
TRBJ1-2,-,TRBV4-1,-,TGCGCCAGCAGCCAAGTTGAGGGCTATGGCTACACCTTC,CASSQVEGYGYTF
TRBJ2-4,TRBD1,TRBV29-1,-,TGCAGCGTTGTAGGCAGGGGGCTGGGGATAGCCAAAAACATTCAGTACTTC,CSVVGRGLGIAKNIQYF
TRBJ2-7,TRBD2,TRBV10-1,-,TGCGCCAGCAGTGAGGGGAGGGAAGGATCCTACGAGCAGTACTTC,CASSEGREGSYEQYF
TRBJ2-7,-,TRBV19,-,TGTGCCAGTAGTATAGCTCGGACGAGGAACTACGAGCAGTACTTC,CASSIARTRNYEQYF
TRBJ1-1,TRBD1,TRBV9,-,TGTGCCAGCAGCGCCGGGGGACAGATGAACACTGAAGCTTTCTTT,CASSAGGQMNTEAFF
TRBJ2-3,TRBD1,TRBV6-5,once,TGTGCCAGCAGGCCTCCGGGACAGATCACAGATACGCAGTATTTT,CASRPPGQITDTQYF
TRBJ1-1,-,TRBV27,-,TGTGCCAGCAGTTTATCCGGTTCGGTGATCACTGAAGCTTTCTTT,CASSLSGSVITEAFF
TRBJ1-5,-,TRBV5-1,-,TGCGCCAGCAGGTTTGAGGGGGGGATCCATAGCAATCAGCCCCAGCATTTT,CASRFEGGIHSNQPQHF
TRBJ1-5,-,TRBV5-6,-,TGTGCCAGCAGCTTCAGGAGCACAGGCAATCAGCCCCAGCATTTT,CASSFRSTGNQPQHF
TRBJ2-7,-,TRBV19,-,TGTGCCAGTAGTGTGTTGAGGGGTCAGCAGTACTTC,CASSVLRGQQYF
TRBJ1-5,TRBD1,TRBV6-5,-,TGTGCCAGCAGCGGACAGGGGGCGGACGGGCCCCAGCATTTT,CASSGQGADGPQHF
TRBJ2-5,TRBD2,TRBV5-1,-,TGCGCCAGCAGCTCGTCACTAGCGGGGGAAGAGACCCAGTACTTC,CASSSSLAGEETQYF
TRBJ1-6,-,TRBV5-8,-,TGTGCCAGCAGCTTTGGTTCACAGGGAGGTCCCCTTAATTCACCCCTCCACTTT,CASSFGSQGGPLNSPLHF
TRBJ1-5,-,TRBV27,-,TGTGCCAGCAGTTTGGGTCGGCAGCCTAATCAGCCCCAGCATTTT,CASSLGRQPNQPQHF
TRBJ2-3,-,TRBV5-1,-,TGCGCCAGCAGCTTGGCCTCCCTTTTACAAGATACGCAGTATTTT,CASSLASLLQDTQYF
TRBJ2-3,-,TRBV5-1,-,TGCGCCAGCAGCTTGGCCGGGGGACTCACAGATACGCAGTATTTT,CASSLAGGLTDTQYF
TRBJ2-7,TRBD1,TRBV18,once,TGTGCCAGCTCACTCGGACGGGGAACCGGGACAGGCCTTTACGAGCAGTACTTC,CASSLGRGTGTGLYEQYF
TRBJ1-2,-,TRBV10-1,-,TGCGCCAGCAGTGAGGTCGCCGGGGGCGGTGGCTACACCTTC,CASSEVAGGGGYTF
TRBJ1-2,-,TRBV28,-,TGTGCCAGCAGTTCCCGACTGGGGATTGGCTACACCTTC,CASSSRLGIGYTF
TRBJ1-6,-,TRBV9,-,TGTGCCAGCAGCGTAGTGGGCGCAGATTCACCCCTCCACTTT,CASSVVGADSPLHF
TRBJ1-2,-,TRBV12-3/TRBV12-4,-,TGTGCCAGCAGTTTACAGGGAAAGTATGGCTACACCTTC,CASSLQGKYGYTF
TRBJ1-5,-,TRBV7-2,-,TGTGCCAGCAGTGAAGCCAATCAGCCCCAGCATTTT,CASSEANQPQHF
TRBJ1-5,-,TRBV11-2,few,TGTGCCAGCAGCTTACAACAGGGCGCAGGTCAGCCCCAGCATTTT,CASSLQQGAGQPQHF
TRBJ2-1,-,TRBV2,-,TGTGCCAGCAGTGGGGTGCAGGTCTACAATGAGCAGTTCTTC,CASSGVQVYNEQFF
TRBJ2-7,-,TRBV27,-,TGTGCCAGCAGTTTATGGCCCGAGTACGAGCAGTACTTC,CASSLWPEYEQYF
TRBJ1-2,TRBD1,TRBV24-1,once,TGTGCCACCAGTGTCGGGACAGGGGAAAATGGCTACACCTTC,CATSVGTGENGYTF
TRBJ1-3,TRBD1,TRBV6-1,once,TGTGCCAGCAGTGATTTTAAAGGACAGGCGCCGGGCACCATATATTTT,CASSDFKGQAPGTIYF
TRBJ2-5,TRBD1,TRBV11-3,-,TGTGCCAGCAGCTTAGTGCGACAGGGACAGGAGACCCAGTACTTC,CASSLVRQGQETQYF
TRBJ1-4,-,TRBV18,-,TGTGCCAGCTCACCCCCGGGGCCAACTAATGAAAAACTGTTTTTT,CASSPPGPTNEKLFF
TRBJ1-6,-,TRBV2,-,TGTGCCAGCAGGGGGACGGTTTATAATTCACCCCTCCACTTT,CASRGTVYNSPLHF
TRBJ2-3,-,TRBV3-1/TRBV3-2,-,TGTGCCAGCAGCCATGTTCGGGGGCAAAGCACAGATACGCAGTATTTT,CASSHVRGQSTDTQYF